Each of the 5 T cell receptor beta chains below was sequenced from the same sample in a study of shared clonotypes between healthy human individuals. Sequenced by immunoSEQ multiplex PCR; TCRdb stores in-frame clones only, minus some. The sample has 800,000 or so clones, about 96% seen once. In the naive CD8 group, cells lacked CD45RO and were positively selected for CCR7, so terminally differentiated effector memory CD45RA+ cells were left out. Sequencing used naive CD8+ T cells sorted from blood. Receptors originate from a man under 40 in good health.

As regards this clone: Other nucleotide sequences in the sample specify the same CDR3. The V gene is TRBV30, the J gene TRBJ2-7; D gene ambiguous. There are 12 residues in the CDR3. Trimming left V 0 bases short and J 3 bases short, with 6 bases between. Germline-derived CDR1 and CDR2 are GTSNPN and SVGIG (reference sequence). The CDR3 loop is CAWSVTSYEQYF. CDR3 DNA sequence: TGTGCCTGGAGTGTCACAAGCTACGAGCAGTACTTC.

The V gene is TRBV6-6, the J gene TRBJ2-2, with D uncertain. Germline CDR1 and CDR2: MNHNY and SVGAGI (reference sequence). The germline V and J ends were trimmed by 2 bases and 6 bases, with 7 bases remaining between them. The CDR3 is 13 amino acids. The CDR3 DNA is TGTGCCAGCAGTTACCGCGGTTCCGGGGAGCTGTTTTTT. It is translated as CASSYRGSGELFF.

This clone was recorded once. The chain carries TRBV9 and TRBJ1-4; D not certain. Germline V lookup: CDR1 SGDLS, CDR2 YYNGEE. The CDR3 contains 15 residues. V shed 3 bases and J shed 3 bases, with 12 bases lying between them. CDR3 DNA sequence: TGTGCCAGCAGCGGGCGCACCGCCTCTAATGAAAAACTGTTTTTT. This translates into CASSGRTASNEKLFF.

This clone was detected only once. The J gene is TRBJ2-7, the V gene TRBV4-1, with TRBD2 as a possible D gene (6 bases). From germline, CDR1 is MGHRA and CDR2 YSYEKL. Trimming cost V 0 bases and J 0 bases, with 9 bases left between them. The CDR3 extends over 15 amino acids. The CDR3 protein is CASSQEAGNSYEQYF. CDR3 coding DNA: TGCGCCAGCAGCCAAGAGGCGGGGAACTCCTACGAGCAGTACTTC.

This chain joins TRBV4-3 and TRBJ2-3; D perhaps matches TRBD2 (5 bases). Trimming removed 3 bases from V and 0 bases from J, with 10 bases in between. Looked up from germline, CDR1 is LGHNA and CDR2 is YSLEER. The CDR3 is made up of 15 amino acids. CDR3 in amino acids: CASSQFKRSTDTQYF. CDR3 DNA sequence: TGCGCCAGCAGCCAGTTCAAGCGGAGCACAGATACGCAGTATTTT.